These 29 T cell receptor beta chains came from one sample sequenced in a study of cytomegalovirus exposure and HLA in healthy donors. PCR was performed using 60 Vbeta and 13 Jbeta primers. Profiled with immunoSEQ multiplex PCR; TCRdb holds only in-frame clones, not every one. This sample carries approximately 150,000 clones, over 70% of them seen once, and the ten largest clones take 3.1%. Sequenced input: PBMCs. These receptors were collected from a male donor in good health and CMV-seronegative.

The rearrangement joins TRBV27 to TRBJ2-5; possible D gene TRBD1, 6 bases. Between the trimmed V and J ends, which lost 4 bases and 3 bases, there was a span of 12 bases. This CDR3 has 14 amino acids. Germline CDR1 MNHEY, CDR2 SMNVEV (reference sequence). This CDR3 is CASSSLDRKETQYF. CDR3 DNA: TGTGCCAGCAGTTCTCTGGACAGAAAAGAGACCCAGTACTTC.

V usage is TRBV2 and J usage is TRBJ2-5, with 12 nucleotides matching TRBD2. Losses at the gene ends were 2 bases for V and 7 bases for J; bases not matched to a gene: 8. CDR3 length: 16 residues. Germline lookup yields CDR1 SNHLY and CDR2 FYNNEI. The CDR3 DNA is TGTGCCAGCAGTGAATCGGGACTAGCGGGTGCGGGGACCCAGTACTTC. Protein sequence: CASSESGLAGAGTQYF.

This chain joins TRBV9 and TRBJ1-2; TRBD1 is a possible D gene (6 bases). Germline values: CDR1 SGDLS, CDR2 YYNGEE. The V gene lost 3 bases and the J gene lost 7 bases, with 16 bases spanning the gap. This CDR3 spans 14 amino acids. The CDR3 sequence: CASSELGPGVGYTF. The DNA of the CDR3 is TGTGCCAGCAGCGAATTAGGGCCAGGGGTTGGCTACACCTTC.

The chain employs TRBV2 and TRBJ1-5; TRBD1 agrees at 8 bases. The CDR3 is 15 amino acids. The germline gives CDR1 SNHLY, CDR2 FYNNEI. V was pared by 7 bases and J by 4 bases, with 9 bases of the junction left unmatched. CDR3 residues: CASKLDRGGNQPQHF. In DNA form, the CDR3 reads TGTGCCAGCAAGCTCGACAGGGGTGGTAATCAGCCCCAGCATTTT.

This clone was picked up a small number of times. CDR3 DNA: TGTGCCAGCAGCATTAAGACAGGGACCAACAATCAGCCCCAGCATTTT. It specifies CASSIKTGTNNQPQHF. The rearrangement links TRBV5-8 to TRBJ1-5; 7 bases agree with TRBD1. V lost 4 bases and J lost 3; bases outside the gene matches: 10. This CDR3 is 16 amino acids long. The germline gives CDR1 SGHTS, CDR2 YDEGEE.

The chain couples TRBV28 to TRBJ1-2, with a tentative D call TRBD1 (6 bases). Per the germline V gene, CDR1 is MDHEN and CDR2 is SYDVKM. The CDR3 contains 17 residues. V lost 5 bases and J lost 4, with 23 bases in between. The CDR3 sequence: CASSRDLNTGYGYGYTF. The CDR3 DNA follows: TGTGCCAGCAGTCGCGACCTTAATACAGGGTACGGCTATGGCTACACCTTC.

The rearrangement links TRBV2 to TRBJ1-4; 7 bases fit TRBD1. CDR3 length: 15 residues. Germline V CDR1 and CDR2: SNHLY, FYNNEI. The junction had 13 bases not matched to a gene; V was cut back by 7 bases and J by 8 bases. The DNA for the CDR3 is TGTGCCAGCATTCAGACAGGGACCGAAGGCGAAAAACTGTTTTTT. It translates to CASIQTGTEGEKLFF.

This sequence joins TRBV5-4 and TRBJ1-1; 7 nucleotides align to TRBD1. The junction had 11 bases not matched to a gene; V was cut back by 3 bases and J by 6 bases. Germline values: CDR1 SGHNT, CDR2 YYREEE (reference sequence). The CDR3 consists of 15 residues. CDR3 region: CASSSTDRAGSEAFF. Here the CDR3 DNA reads TGTGCCAGCAGCTCGACCGACAGGGCCGGATCTGAAGCTTTCTTT.

This clone has a handful of counts. The rearrangement joins TRBV7-2 to TRBJ2-2, with TRBD1 matching 8 bases. The CDR3 has 19 amino acids. V shed 0 bases, J shed 1 base, and the junction held 10 bases outside the gene matches. Germline CDR1 reads SGHTA; CDR2 reads FQGNSA. The CDR3 is CASSLARDRWPGNTGELFF. The CDR3 coding sequence is TGTGCCAGCAGCTTAGCCCGGGACAGGTGGCCGGGGAACACCGGGGAGCTGTTTTTT.

This clone showed up just a few times. This CDR3 is CASSFRRQGTYGYTF. CDR3 sequence (DNA): TGTGCCAGCAGTTTCCGACGACAGGGGACCTATGGCTACACCTTC. The chain combines TRBV28 with TRBJ1-2; 8 bases are a match to TRBD1. The CDR3 contains 15 residues. Germline V CDR1 and CDR2: MDHEN, SYDVKM. J lost 4 bases, V lost 3 bases, and 7 bases had no gene match.

This chain uses TRBV5-1 with TRBJ2-1, with D possibly being TRBD2 (6 bases). The germline V gene encodes CDR1 SGHRS and CDR2 YFSETQ. This CDR3 region has 15 residues. Between the trimmed V and J ends, which lost 1 base and 7 bases, there was a span of 15 bases. This CDR3 is CASSLLTGGGNEQFF. The CDR3, as DNA: TGCGCCAGCAGCTTGTTGACGGGTGGGGGGAATGAGCAGTTCTTC.

This sequence joins TRBV7-2 and TRBJ1-5, with D uncertain. CDR1 is SGHTA, CDR2 FQGNSA, per germline. Deletions cut 5 bases from V and 1 base from J, with 15 bases between. The CDR3 contains 16 residues. As DNA, the CDR3 is TGTGCCAGCAGCCCAGACGACTTTCGGAGCAATCAGCCCCAGCATTTT. This gives the protein CASSPDDFRSNQPQHF.

This clone was detected a few times. CDR3 DNA: TGTGCCAGCAGCTTATCTAGCGGGAATACGCAGTATTTT. Translated: CASSLSSGNTQYF. This sequence joins TRBV7-3 and TRBJ2-3; 9 nucleotides line up with TRBD2. With V trimmed by 2 bases and J by 7 bases, 1 base remained unmatched. The CDR3 has 13 residues. CDR1 is SGHTA and CDR2 is FQGTGA in the germline V gene.

The chain joins TRBV7-2 to TRBJ2-7; 7 bases map to TRBD1. The CDR3 is 16 residues long. Germline values: CDR1 SGHTA, CDR2 FQGNSA. After removal of 4 bases from V and 2 bases from J, the junction contained 11 bases not matched to a gene. The CDR3 sequence: CASSSVQGPTPYEQYF. In DNA form, the CDR3 reads TGTGCCAGCAGCTCCGTACAGGGGCCTACGCCCTACGAGCAGTACTTC.

As DNA, the CDR3 is TGTGCCTGGAAGACAGGGAGCTCCTATAATTCACCCCTCCACTTT. It encodes CAWKTGSSYNSPLHF. V gene TRBV30 combines with J gene TRBJ1-6, with 7 bases aligning to TRBD1. The CDR3 is 15 amino acids. The trim removed 4 bases at V and 0 bases at J, leaving 3 bases unmatched. Per the germline V gene, CDR1 is GTSNPN and CDR2 is SVGIG (reference sequence). The whole variable domain, filled in from reference TRBV30 and TRBJ1-6, reads SQTIHQWPATLVQPVGSPLSLECTVEGTSNPNLYWYRQAAGRGLQLLFYSVGIGQISSEVPQNLSASRPQDRQFILSSKKLLLSDSGFYLCAWKTGSSYNSPLHFGNGTRLTVT.

The chain uses TRBV5-1 and TRBJ2-5; weak D call: TRBD2 (7 bases). The ends were cut back, 4 bases at V and 3 bases at J, with 19 bases in the middle. This CDR3 spans 16 amino acids. Germline V CDR1 and CDR2: SGHRS, YFSETQ. CDR3 region: CASSAFRAGAEETQYF. The CDR3 DNA follows: TGCGCCAGCAGCGCTTTTCGCGCGGGGGCAGAAGAGACCCAGTACTTC. The whole variable domain, remainder taken from reference TRBV5-1 and TRBJ2-5, is KAGVTQTPRYLIKTRGQQVTLSCSPISGHRSVSWYQQTPGQGLQFLFEYFSETQRNKGNFPGRFSGRQFSNSRSEMNVSTLELGDSALYLCASSAFRAGAEETQYFGPGTRLLVL.

The J gene is TRBJ2-4, the V gene TRBV27, with D possibly matching TRBD2 (6 bases). In germline, CDR1 is MNHEY, CDR2 SMNVEV (reference sequence). This CDR3 has 17 residues. The V and J ends lost 8 bases and 0 bases respectively, with 20 bases between them. The CDR3 protein is CASRLGSGGIAKNIQYF. DNA for the CDR3: TGTGCCAGCCGCCTCGGGAGCGGAGGGATAGCCAAAAACATTCAGTACTTC.

V is TRBV19 and J is TRBJ1-1; weak D call: TRBD1 (6 bases). This CDR3 spans 14 amino acids. CDR1 LNHDA and CDR2 SQIVND come from the germline V gene (reference sequence). The V and J ends lost 5 bases and 4 bases respectively, with 14 bases between them. CDR3 in DNA: TGTGCCAGTAGTGCCCAGGGGATATCCACTGAAGCTTTCTTT. Amino acids: CASSAQGISTEAFF.

This clone has more than one count but fewer than ten. V usage is TRBV4-1 and J usage is TRBJ1-2; 7 bases are shared with TRBD1. The V segment lost 4 bases and the J segment 10 bases; nucleotides outside the gene matches: 15. From germline, CDR1 is MGHRA and CDR2 YSYEKL. The CDR3 runs 15 residues. This CDR3 reads CASSPNRGYGMTYTF. In nucleotides, the CDR3 is TGCGCCAGCAGCCCTAACAGGGGTTATGGTATGACCTACACCTTC.

Concerning this clone itself: At one end, the junction sequence differs from germline, possibly due to a read error. Other DNA sequences from this sample encode an identical CDR3 as well. J is TRBJ2-2 and V is TRBV25-1; 12 bases agree with TRBD2. Germline CDR1 MGHDK, CDR2 SYGVNS. The CDR3 is made up of 16 amino acids. The CDR3 is CASSTWTSGNSGELFF. The CDR3 nucleotides read TGCGCCAGCAGTACCTGGACTAGCGGGAATTCCGGGGAGCTGTTTTTT. Complete variable domain (other parts from reference TRBV25-1 and TRBJ2-2): EADIYQTPRYLVIGTGKKITLECSQTMGHDKMYWYQQDPGMELHLIHYSYGVNSTEKGDLSSESTVSRIRTEHFPLTLESARPSHTSQYLCASSTWTSGNSGELFFGEGSRLTVL.

This clone is labeled medium-sized (0.01 to 0.1%). Within the sample, other DNA sequences also encode this same CDR3. This chain joins TRBV6-1 and TRBJ2-3; the match to TRBD2 covers 12 bases. Trimming took 2 bases from V and 4 from J; bases not matched to a gene: 1. There are 15 residues in the CDR3. From germline, CDR1 is MNHNS and CDR2 SASEGT. CDR3 bases: TGTGCCAGCAGTGAACTAGCGGGGGGGCCAGATACGCAGTATTTT. Amino acids: CASSELAGGPDTQYF.

The chain has TRBV6-1 and TRBJ1-1, with 7 positions matching TRBD1. There are 15 residues in the CDR3. The germline gives CDR1 MNHNS, CDR2 SASEGT. The V and J ends lost 3 bases and 0 bases, in that order; junction bases with no gene match: 4. CDR3: CASSDPGQLNTEAFF. For the CDR3, the DNA is TGTGCCAGCAGTGACCCGGGACAGTTGAACACTGAAGCTTTCTTT.

The CDR3 protein is CASSQDWGGRFF. CDR3 bases: TGCGCCAGCAGCCAAGATTGGGGGGGTCGGTTCTTT. The V gene is TRBV4-1, the J gene TRBJ1-1; tentative D call: TRBD1 (5 bases). The CDR3 has 12 residues. Germline-derived CDR1 and CDR2 are MGHRA and YSYEKL. V shed 0 bases and J shed 14 bases, with 13 bases lying between them.

The chain links TRBV5-1 to TRBJ2-5; D is uncertain. The CDR3 consists of 15 residues. V gave up 0 bases and J gave up 2 bases, with 11 bases separating them. Germline V gives CDR1 SGHRS, CDR2 YFSETQ. The CDR3 spells CASSLDIGRQETQYF. DNA of the CDR3: TGCGCCAGCAGCTTGGATATCGGCAGGCAAGAGACCCAGTACTTC.

V and J are TRBV7-2 and TRBJ1-2; D is unresolved. This CDR3 region has 13 residues. Germline V CDR1 and CDR2: SGHTA, FQGNSA. V gave up 3 bases and J gave up 4 bases, with 9 bases separating them. The CDR3 is CASSFGSSYGYTF. CDR3 coding DNA: TGTGCCAGCAGCTTCGGGTCCTCCTATGGCTACACCTTC.

This chain links TRBV28 with TRBJ2-7, with 9 bases aligning to TRBD1. The CDR3 loop spans 15 amino acids. Germline V gene sequence: CDR1 MDHEN, CDR2 SYDVKM. With V trimmed by 7 bases and J by 5 bases, 12 bases remained unmatched. The CDR3 spells CASNRPGQGLNEQYF. CDR3 bases: TGTGCCAGCAACCGACCGGGACAGGGCCTTAACGAGCAGTACTTC. Supplemented by reference TRBV28 and TRBJ2-7, the full variable domain reads DVKVTQSSRYLVKRTGEKVFLECVQDMDHENMFWYRQDPGLGLRLIYFSYDVKMKEKGDIPEGYSVSREKKERFSLILESASTNQTSMYLCASNRPGQGLNEQYFGPGTRLTVT.

The CDR3 is CASSPINGSSYNEQFF. The CDR3 DNA sequence: TGTGCCAGCTCACCCATTAATGGGAGCTCCTACAATGAGCAGTTCTTC. The chain links TRBV18 to TRBJ2-1; a weak D match, TRBD2 (5 bases). Trimming stripped 3 bases from V and 0 bases from J, with 12 bases between. Per the germline V gene, CDR1 is KGHSH and CDR2 is LQKENI. This CDR3 region has 16 residues.

This clone was picked up a small number of times. The chain recombines TRBV5-4 with TRBJ2-7, with 11 bases fitting TRBD1. The ends lost 0 bases at V and 5 bases at J; junction bases unmatched: 10. CDR1 is SGHNT, CDR2 YYREEE, per germline (reference sequence). The length of the CDR3 is 17 residues. CDR3 residues: CASSLERLGTGGDEQYF. The CDR3 coding sequence is TGTGCCAGCAGCTTGGAAAGACTCGGGACAGGGGGTGACGAGCAGTACTTC.

This clone was picked up a small number of times. This chain links TRBV7-2 with TRBJ1-1; possible D gene TRBD1, 5 bases. Trimming stripped 1 base from V and 4 bases from J, with 13 bases between. Germline V CDR1 and CDR2: SGHTA, FQGNSA. The CDR3 contains 15 residues. The CDR3 here is CASSLEPRGGTEAFF. The DNA for the CDR3 is TGTGCCAGCAGCTTAGAACCCCGGGGGGGCACTGAAGCTTTCTTT.